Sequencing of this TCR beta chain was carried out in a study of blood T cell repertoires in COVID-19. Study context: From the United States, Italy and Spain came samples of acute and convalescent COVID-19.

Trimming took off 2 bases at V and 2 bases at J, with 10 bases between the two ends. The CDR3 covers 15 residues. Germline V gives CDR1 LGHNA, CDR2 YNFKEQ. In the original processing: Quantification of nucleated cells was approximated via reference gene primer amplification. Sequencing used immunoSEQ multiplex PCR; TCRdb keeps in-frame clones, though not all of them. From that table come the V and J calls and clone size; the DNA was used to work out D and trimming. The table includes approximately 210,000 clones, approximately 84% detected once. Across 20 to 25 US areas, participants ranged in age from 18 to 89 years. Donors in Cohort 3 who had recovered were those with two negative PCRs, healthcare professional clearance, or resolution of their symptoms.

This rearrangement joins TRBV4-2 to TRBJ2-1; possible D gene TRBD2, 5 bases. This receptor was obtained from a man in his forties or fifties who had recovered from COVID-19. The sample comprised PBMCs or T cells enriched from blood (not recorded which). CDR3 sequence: CASSQSLGAYNEQFF. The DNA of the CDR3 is TGTGCCAGCAGCCAATCACTGGGAGCCTACAATGAGCAGTTCTTC.